Listed here is a single T cell receptor beta chain. This clonotype has just a few counts. This clone's antigen is unknown. It has no much larger one-base neighbor in the sample; base qualities were not kept. This specimen belongs to a study (dated by TCRdb to 2013 to 2016). Background for the entire study: The study tested whether tumor-infiltrating Tregs in breast cancer are recruited from blood Tregs or converted in situ from other CD4+ T cell subsets.

Full-length TCR variable regions were amplified by 5' RACE PCR with constant-region reverse primers, followed by semi-nested PCR with Nested Universal Primer A. The ReliaPrep RNA Cell Miniprep System was used to extract total RNA, which was then reverse transcribed into 5'RACE-ready cDNA with the SMARTer RACE 5'/3' Kit. An Illumina MiSeq was used to sequence the full-length TCR alpha and beta libraries, which had been barcoded with multiplex adaptors. In the original analysis: For each of nine subset-tissue groups, sequencing data from the five patients were combined, and the groups were compared by unsupervised clustering of TCR gene usage. Repertoire similarity was calculated with the Morisita-Horn index, weighting shared sequences by their contribution to each repertoire. TCRdb reanalyzed the raw reads on its own, using fastp at Q25 for trimming and MiXCR for clone calling, and kept in-frame beta chains. CDR3 protein sequences are deduplicated, and each keeps its most common genes and DNA. The V and J calls, along with clone size, are taken from TCRdb and not from the paper's own processing. In all, the sample holds tens of thousands of distinct CDR3 sequences, and 25% to 30% of those were seen once. Roughly 3.3% of the sample goes to the ten largest clones.

CD4+CD45RO+CD25- cells were isolated as memory CD4+ T cells. Tregs, naive and memory CD4+ T cells from tumor, blood and ipsilateral draining lymph nodes of about five breast cancer patients underwent full-length TCR alpha and beta sequencing. Tumor tissue and lymph nodes from ipsilateral axillary dissection were perfused with PBS, minced and digested with collagenase I and hyaluronidase. A purity exceeding 90% was confirmed by FACS for the sorted cell populations. The CDR3 numbers 11 residues from cysteine through phenylalanine. Of all the DNA, just the CDR3 is kept, 33 bases in frame from base 1. The germline V gene supplies CDR1 MNHEY and CDR2 SVGAGI. A distance of 8 bases separates the germline ends of V and J, which lose 8 bases and 4 bases respectively. Overall study results and their limits: Validation in the larger cohort was restricted to a single TCR beta V-J rearrangement rather than whole repertoires. The greatest overlap of tumor-infiltrating Treg TCR alpha and beta sequences was observed with tumor naive CD4+ T cells, followed by blood naive CD4+ T cells. Tumor memory CD4+ T cell TCR gene usage clustered with blood and lymph node memory CD4+ cells and lymph node naive CD4+ cells.

What was sequenced was tumor-infiltrating memory CD4+ T cells sorted from the breast tumor. The cell subset or site label here, explained by the study, means: memory CD4+ T cells, CD4+CD45RO+CD25-. The clonotype comes from a female donor with breast cancer. This sequence uses TRBV6-5 and TRBJ1-1; a confident D gene designation cannot be given. The bases read TGTGCCAGCCGGAGCGGCACTGAAGCTTTCTTT. Translation gives CASRSGTEAFF.